The 21 T cell receptor beta chains reported below all come from one sample, sequenced in a study of blood T cell repertoires in COVID-19. Sequenced by immunoSEQ multiplex PCR; TCRdb stores in-frame clones only, minus some. This table holds approximately 200,000 clones, roughly 85% found once. Input material: peripheral blood. Source of these receptors: a middle-aged man with acute or convalescent COVID-19.

The chain couples TRBV5-4 to TRBJ1-6; 11 bases fit TRBD1. Germline V gene data show CDR1 as SGHNT and CDR2 as YYREEE (reference sequence). CDR3 size: 15 residues. The V gene end was trimmed by 4 bases and the J gene end by 9 bases; junction bases not matched to a gene: 6. The CDR3 DNA follows: TGTGCCAGCAGCCGTGGGACAGGGGGACTTTCACCCCTCCACTTT. Protein sequence: CASSRGTGGLSPLHF.

V and J are TRBV7-7 and TRBJ2-5; 10 nucleotides align to TRBD1. CDR1 is SSHAT and CDR2 is FNYEAQ in the germline V gene (reference sequence). V shed 4 bases and J 5 bases; nucleotides not matched to a gene: 4. The CDR3 is 14 amino acids. This CDR3 is CASSSTGGVETQYF. For the CDR3, the DNA is TGTGCCAGCAGCTCGACAGGGGGCGTCGAGACCCAGTACTTC.

Comment on this clone: At the DNA level, this CDR3 is encoded by other sequences in the same sample as well. The chain joins TRBV18 to TRBJ1-4; D gene uncertain. The CDR3 runs 14 residues. Germline loops: CDR1 KGHSH, CDR2 LQKENI. Trimming shortened V by 2 bases and J by 0 bases, and 4 bases separated the two germline ends. The CDR3 spells CASSPGATNEKLFF. In DNA form, the CDR3 reads TGTGCCAGCTCACCAGGAGCAACTAATGAAAAACTGTTTTTT.

This chain uses TRBV9 with TRBJ1-5; D call uncertain. The CDR3 totals 15 residues. Looked up from germline, CDR1 is SGDLS and CDR2 is YYNGEE. With 0 bases removed from V and 0 bases from J, the gap between germline ends came to 7 bases. The chain's CDR3 is CASSVAPHSNQPQHF. In DNA, the CDR3 is TGTGCCAGCAGCGTAGCGCCACATAGCAATCAGCCCCAGCATTTT.

The chain couples TRBV5-5 to TRBJ2-7; 7 bases align to TRBD1. Germline V gives CDR1 SGHKS, CDR2 YYEKEE (reference sequence). Trimming took 1 base from V and 4 from J; bases not matched to a gene: 5. CDR3 length: 14 residues. The CDR3 bases are TGTGCCAGCAGCTTGACAGGGGCCGGGTACGAGCAGTACTTC. Its protein is CASSLTGAGYEQYF.

The chain joins TRBV7-2 to TRBJ2-7, with a possible D match to TRBD2 (6 bases). CDR1 is SGHTA and CDR2 is FQGNSA in the germline V gene. V shed 1 base and J shed 2 bases, with 12 bases lying between them. This CDR3 has 15 amino acids. In nucleotides, the CDR3 is TGTGCCAGCAGCTTAGGGGCAGGGAGGACCTACGAGCAGTACTTC. This sequence encodes CASSLGAGRTYEQYF.

V and J are TRBV29-1 and TRBJ2-5; weak D call: TRBD2 (5 bases). This CDR3 has 12 residues. CDR1 and CDR2 from the germline V gene are SQVTM and ANQGSEA. With 4 bases removed from V and 5 bases from J, the gap between germline ends came to 11 bases. CDR3 nucleotide sequence: TGCAGCGTTGCGACCTCGGGGGAGACCCAGTACTTC. Its protein product is CSVATSGETQYF.

The chain couples TRBV4-1 to TRBJ1-1; the D gene is possibly TRBD1 (6 bases). CDR1 and CDR2 (germline): MGHRA, YSYEKL. With 1 base removed from V and 7 bases from J, the gap between germline ends came to 13 bases. The CDR3 contains 14 residues. CDR3 in amino acids: CASSQVQSTGEAFF. The CDR3 bases are TGCGCCAGCAGCCAAGTGCAATCGACAGGTGAAGCTTTCTTT.

J is TRBJ2-2 and V is TRBV7-8; D might be TRBD1 (6 bases). V lost 0 bases and J 3 bases, leaving 11 bases between the germline ends. The CDR3 sequence is 16 residues long. Germline-derived CDR1 and CDR2 are SGHVS and FQNEAQ. The CDR3 bases are TGTGCCAGCAGCTTAGCACAGGGAGTACACACCGGGGAGCTGTTTTTT. The encoded protein is CASSLAQGVHTGELFF.

The rearrangement links TRBV5-1 to TRBJ1-2, with D perhaps matching TRBD1 (5 bases). The CDR3 loop spans 17 amino acids. The V end was cut by 0 bases, the J end by 0 bases, with 15 bases between. CDR1 SGHRS and CDR2 YFSETQ come from the germline V gene. The CDR3 DNA reads as TGCGCCAGCAGCTTGGTTTTCCGGGACTCGGCTAACTATGGCTACACCTTC. Translating it yields CASSLVFRDSANYGYTF.

V gene TRBV4-1 combines with J gene TRBJ2-7; D is unresolved. CDR1 is MGHRA and CDR2 is YSYEKL in the germline V gene. The CDR3 has 13 amino acids. V lost 5 bases and J 1 base, leaving 9 bases between the germline ends. Here the CDR3 DNA reads TGCGCCAGCAGCTGGTCGGAGTCCTACGAGCAGTACTTC. It encodes CASSWSESYEQYF.

The rearrangement links TRBV5-1 to TRBJ2-7, with 8 bases matching TRBD2. V lost 4 bases to trimming and J lost 3 bases; unmatched junction nucleotides: 18. Germline V CDR1 and CDR2: SGHRS, YFSETQ. The CDR3 covers 18 residues. CDR3 nucleotide sequence: TGCGCCAGCAGCCAGTCGGCAGCGGGGGCCCGGAATTTCTACGAGCAGTACTTC. Residues: CASSQSAAGARNFYEQYF.

The V call is TRBV19, the J call TRBJ1-3; D unclear. Between the trimmed V and J ends, which lost 4 bases and 1 base, there was a span of 11 bases. The CDR3 contains 15 residues. Germline V CDR1 and CDR2: LNHDA, SQIVND (reference sequence). This chain's CDR3 is CASSTPPGSGNTIYF. DNA for the CDR3: TGTGCCAGTAGTACCCCACCGGGGTCTGGAAACACCATATATTTT.

This sequence joins TRBV5-6 and TRBJ1-2, with a tentative D call TRBD1 (5 bases). The CDR3 covers 17 residues. Trimming stripped 4 bases from V and 0 bases from J, with 19 bases between. Germline V gene data show CDR1 as SGHDT and CDR2 as YYEEEE. The CDR3, as DNA: TGTGCCAGCAGCCGTATTGGGCTAGGGGTAGCTAACTATGGCTACACCTTC. This sequence encodes CASSRIGLGVANYGYTF.

J is TRBJ2-7 and V is TRBV2; 7 bases map to TRBD1. The V gene end was trimmed by 6 bases and the J gene end by 6 bases; junction bases not matched to a gene: 14. This CDR3 region has 15 residues. Germline V lookup: CDR1 SNHLY, CDR2 FYNNEI. The CDR3 DNA sequence: TGTGCCAGCAGAGCATGGGACAGCCGATTGGGCGAGCAGTACTTC. Translation gives CASRAWDSRLGEQYF.

The J gene is TRBJ2-7, the V gene TRBV28; tentative D call: TRBD1 (5 bases). The CDR3 runs 14 residues. Germline V gives CDR1 MDHEN, CDR2 SYDVKM. Trimming shortened V by 4 bases and J by 3 bases, and 13 bases separated the two germline ends. CDR3 bases: TGTGCCAGCAGTTACGACCAGGGTATCTACGAGCAGTACTTC. Residues: CASSYDQGIYEQYF.

The rearrangement links TRBV12-5 to TRBJ2-3; D may be TRBD1 (5 bases). CDR1 LGHNT and CDR2 FRNRAP come from the germline V gene. V lost 7 bases and J lost 0, with 14 bases in between. The CDR3 length is 15 residues. This CDR3 is CASVPTAPSTDTQYF. CDR3 sequence (DNA): TGTGCTAGTGTTCCGACAGCCCCCAGCACAGATACGCAGTATTTT.

The CDR3 is CASRSPGQGFYEQYF. In DNA, the CDR3 is TGTGCCAGCAGGTCGCCGGGACAGGGGTTCTACGAGCAGTACTTC. The rearrangement joins TRBV28 to TRBJ2-7; TRBD1 agrees at 10 bases. V was pared by 6 bases and J by 3 bases, with 8 bases of the junction left unmatched. Germline assignment: CDR1 MDHEN and CDR2 SYDVKM. The CDR3 consists of 15 residues. Full variable domain (outside the CDR3, taken from reference TRBV28 and TRBJ2-7): DVKVTQSSRYLVKRTGEKVFLECVQDMDHENMFWYRQDPGLGLRLIYFSYDVKMKEKGDIPEGYSVSREKKERFSLILESASTNQTSMYLCASRSPGQGFYEQYFGPGTRLTVT.

This clone was picked up a small number of times. V and J are TRBV30 and TRBJ2-7; the D gene is possibly TRBD1 (5 bases). The CDR3 totals 14 residues. Germline V CDR1 and CDR2: GTSNPN, SVGIG (reference sequence). V was cut by 0 bases and J by 5 bases, with 14 bases left in between. In DNA, the CDR3 is TGTGCCTGGAGTGTACTAAGGGGTAATAACGAGCAGTACTTC. Translated: CAWSVLRGNNEQYF.

This clone was seen a single time. The chain has TRBV29-1 and TRBJ1-2; 8 bases map to TRBD1. CDR3 length: 11 residues. The germline gives CDR1 SQVTM, CDR2 ANQGSEA. The trim removed 4 bases at V and 7 bases at J, leaving 2 bases unmatched. CDR3 sequence reads: CSVGGTGGYTF. CDR3 coding DNA: TGCAGCGTTGGAGGGACAGGTGGCTACACCTTC.

In this sample, this clone turned up a few times. This rearrangement joins TRBV6-5 to TRBJ1-4; no firm D call. Germline-derived CDR1 and CDR2 are MNHEY and SVGAGI. V lost 5 bases and J lost 1, with 8 bases in between. The CDR3 totals 14 residues. CDR3 loop: CASSIDLTNEKLFF. CDR3 bases: TGTGCCAGCAGTATTGACTTAACTAATGAAAAACTGTTTTTT.